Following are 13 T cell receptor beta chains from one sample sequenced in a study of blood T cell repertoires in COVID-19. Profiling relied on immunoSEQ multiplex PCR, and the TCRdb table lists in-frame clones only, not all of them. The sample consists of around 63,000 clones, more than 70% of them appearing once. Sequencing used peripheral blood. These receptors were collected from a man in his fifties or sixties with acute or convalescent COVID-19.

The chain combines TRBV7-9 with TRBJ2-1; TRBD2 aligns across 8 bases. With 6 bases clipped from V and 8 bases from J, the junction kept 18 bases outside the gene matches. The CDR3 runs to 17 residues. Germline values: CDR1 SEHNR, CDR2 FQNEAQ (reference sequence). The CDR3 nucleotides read TGTGCCAGCAGTTTTGCAGGGCCCGGGGGGGGCGACGATGAGCAGTTCTTC. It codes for CASSFAGPGGGDDEQFF. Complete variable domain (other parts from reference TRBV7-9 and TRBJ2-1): DTGVSQNPRHKITKRGQNVTFRCDPISEHNRLYWYRQTLGQGPEFLTYFQNEAQLEKSRLLSDRFSAERPKGSFSTLEIQRTEQGDSAMYLCASSFAGPGGGDDEQFFGPGTRLTVL.

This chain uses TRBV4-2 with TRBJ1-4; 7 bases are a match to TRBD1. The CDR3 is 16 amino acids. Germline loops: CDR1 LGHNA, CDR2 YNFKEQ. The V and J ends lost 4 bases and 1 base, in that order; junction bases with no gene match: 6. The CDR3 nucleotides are TGTGCCAGCAGCCGGGGGGACAGCCAAACTAATGAAAAACTGTTTTTT. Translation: CASSRGDSQTNEKLFF.

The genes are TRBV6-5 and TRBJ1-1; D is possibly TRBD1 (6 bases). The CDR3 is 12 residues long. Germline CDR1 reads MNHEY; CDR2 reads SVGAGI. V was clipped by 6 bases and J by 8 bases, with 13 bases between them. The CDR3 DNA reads TGTGCCAGCAGGCAAACTACAGGGGAAGCTTTCTTT. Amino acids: CASRQTTGEAFF.

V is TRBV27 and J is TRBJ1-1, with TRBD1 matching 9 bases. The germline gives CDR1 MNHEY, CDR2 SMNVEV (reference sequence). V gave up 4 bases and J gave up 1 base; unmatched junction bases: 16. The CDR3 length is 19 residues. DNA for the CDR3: TGTGCCAGCAGTTCACCCCGACCCGGGGACAGGGCCGCGAACACTGAAGCTTTCTTT. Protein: CASSSPRPGDRAANTEAFF.

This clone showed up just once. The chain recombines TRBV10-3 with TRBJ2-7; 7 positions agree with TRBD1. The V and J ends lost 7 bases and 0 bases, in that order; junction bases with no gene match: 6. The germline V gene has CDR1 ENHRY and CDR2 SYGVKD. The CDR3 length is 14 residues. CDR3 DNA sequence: TGTGCCATCAAGCTGGACAGGTTCTCCTACGAGCAGTACTTC. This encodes CAIKLDRFSYEQYF.

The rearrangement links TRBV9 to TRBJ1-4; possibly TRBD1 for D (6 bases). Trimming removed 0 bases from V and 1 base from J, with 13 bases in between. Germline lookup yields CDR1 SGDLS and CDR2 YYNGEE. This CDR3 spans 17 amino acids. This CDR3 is CASSVEETGGTNEKLFF. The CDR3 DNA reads TGTGCCAGCAGCGTAGAGGAGACAGGAGGAACTAATGAAAAACTGTTTTTT.

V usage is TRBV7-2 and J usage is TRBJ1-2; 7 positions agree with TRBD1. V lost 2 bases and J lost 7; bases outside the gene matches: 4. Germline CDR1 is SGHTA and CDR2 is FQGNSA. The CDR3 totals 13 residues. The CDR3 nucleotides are TGTGCCAGCAGCTTAAACAGGGGAACTGGCTACACCTTC. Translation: CASSLNRGTGYTF.

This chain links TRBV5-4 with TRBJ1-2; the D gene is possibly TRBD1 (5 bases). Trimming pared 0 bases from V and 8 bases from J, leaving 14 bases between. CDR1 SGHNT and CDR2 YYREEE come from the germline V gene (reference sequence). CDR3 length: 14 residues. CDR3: CASSLDQGRTGYTF. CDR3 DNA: TGTGCCAGCAGCTTGGATCAGGGCCGTACGGGCTACACCTTC.

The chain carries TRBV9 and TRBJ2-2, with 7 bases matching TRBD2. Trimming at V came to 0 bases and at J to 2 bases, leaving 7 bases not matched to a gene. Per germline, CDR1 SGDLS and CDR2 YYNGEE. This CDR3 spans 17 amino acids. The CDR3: CASSVAIAGVNTGELFF. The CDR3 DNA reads TGTGCCAGCAGCGTAGCTATCGCGGGGGTCAACACCGGGGAGCTGTTTTTT.

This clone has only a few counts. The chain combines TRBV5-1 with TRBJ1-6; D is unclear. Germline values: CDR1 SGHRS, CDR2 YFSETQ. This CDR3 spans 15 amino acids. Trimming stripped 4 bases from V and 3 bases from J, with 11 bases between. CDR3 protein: CASSLESVYNSPLHF. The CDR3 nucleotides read TGCGCCAGCAGCCTGGAATCCGTCTATAATTCACCCCTCCACTTT.

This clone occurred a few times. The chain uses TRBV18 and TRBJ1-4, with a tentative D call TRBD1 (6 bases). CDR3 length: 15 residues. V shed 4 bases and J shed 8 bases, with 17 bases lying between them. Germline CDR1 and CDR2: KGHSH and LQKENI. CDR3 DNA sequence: TGTGCCAGCTCACGGTCGGGGGGGCAAGGAGAAAAACTGTTTTTT. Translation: CASSRSGGQGEKLFF.

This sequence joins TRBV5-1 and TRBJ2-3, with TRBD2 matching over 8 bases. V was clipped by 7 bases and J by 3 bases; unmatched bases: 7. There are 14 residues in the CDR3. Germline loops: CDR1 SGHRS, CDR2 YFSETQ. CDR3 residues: CASYPGLGTDTQYF. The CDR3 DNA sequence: TGCGCCAGCTATCCGGGACTAGGTACAGATACGCAGTATTTT.

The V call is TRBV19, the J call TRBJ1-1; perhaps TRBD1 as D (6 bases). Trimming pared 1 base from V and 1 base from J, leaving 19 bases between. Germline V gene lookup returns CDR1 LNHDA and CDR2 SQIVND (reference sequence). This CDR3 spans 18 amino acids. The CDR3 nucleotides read TGTGCCAGTAGTATAGGGGGGCGAGGGGGAGTATGGAACACTGAAGCTTTCTTT. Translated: CASSIGGRGGVWNTEAFF.